These 26 T cell receptor beta chains were all obtained from the same sample, sequenced in a study of PD-1 blockade in classical Hodgkin lymphoma. Each patient relapsed following autologous stem cell transplantation, and prior brentuximab vedotin exposure differed. This table comes from immunoSEQ multiplex PCR, and its TCRdb copy is limited to in-frame clones, with some not included. The repertoire has around 25,000 clones, approximately 67% of them found once; the top ten carry 12%. This specimen consisted of peripheral blood mononuclear cells (PBMCs), obtained before the second cycle of nivolumab. These receptors came from a human donor with classical Hodgkin lymphoma.

This clone was found once. The chain uses TRBV5-1 and TRBJ1-2; a possible D gene is TRBD1 (5 bases). CDR3 length: 15 residues. V gave up 0 bases and J gave up 2 bases, with 11 bases separating them. In germline, CDR1 is SGHRS, CDR2 YFSETQ. For the CDR3, the DNA is TGCGCCAGCAGCTTGGCCCCGGGGCAGAACTATGGCTACACCTTC. Its translation: CASSLAPGQNYGYTF. Supplemented by reference TRBV5-1 and TRBJ1-2, the full variable domain reads KAGVTQTPRYLIKTRGQQVTLSCSPISGHRSVSWYQQTPGQGLQFLFEYFSETQRNKGNFPGRFSGRQFSNSRSEMNVSTLELGDSALYLCASSLAPGQNYGYTFGSGTRLTVV.

The V and J genes are TRBV6-1 and TRBJ1-6; weak D call: TRBD1 (5 bases). V lost 8 bases to trimming and J lost 5 bases, with 16 bases between them. This CDR3 spans 15 amino acids. Germline CDR1 MNHNS, CDR2 SASEGT. The CDR3 loop is CASRPGGSHNSPLHF. CDR3 in DNA: TGTGCCAGCCGCCCGGGGGGTTCCCATAATTCACCCCTCCACTTT.

The chain recombines TRBV6-5 with TRBJ2-5; possibly TRBD2 for D (5 bases). The V gene lost 5 bases and the J gene lost 12 bases, with 13 bases spanning the gap. CDR3 size: 11 residues. Germline CDR1 MNHEY, CDR2 SVGAGI. CDR3 sequence: CASSTGKKEYF. CDR3 in DNA: TGTGCCAGCAGTACCGGGAAAAAAGAGTACTTC.

The count of this clone is one. V and J are TRBV7-2 and TRBJ1-2; D gene uncertain. Trimming left V 0 bases short and J 2 bases short, with 7 bases between. The CDR3 is 14 amino acids. Germline V gene data show CDR1 as SGHTA and CDR2 as FQGNSA. CDR3 region: CASSLAWQNYGYTF. The CDR3 nucleotides read TGTGCCAGCAGCTTAGCTTGGCAGAACTATGGCTACACCTTC. The full variable domain, in which reference TRBV7-2 and TRBJ1-2 provide the parts outside the CDR3, is GAGVSQSPSNKVTEKGKDVELRCDPISGHTALYWYRQSLGQGLEFLIYFQGNSAPDKSGLPSDRFSAERTGGSVSTLTIQRTQQEDSAVYLCASSLAWQNYGYTFGSGTRLTVV.

The chain couples TRBV19 to TRBJ2-7, with D perhaps being TRBD1 or TRBD2 (5 bases each). Germline assignment: CDR1 LNHDA and CDR2 SQIVND (reference sequence). CDR3 length equals 16 residues. The V end was cut by 3 bases, the J end by 2 bases, with 17 bases between. CDR3 protein: CASSITSGTGTYEQYF. CDR3 nucleotides: TGTGCCAGTAGTATCACCTCCGGGACGGGTACCTACGAGCAGTACTTC.

The chain combines TRBV4-3 with TRBJ1-6; no definite D call. Per germline, CDR1 LGHNA and CDR2 YSLEER. V lost 4 bases, J lost 6 bases, and 16 bases lay in between. The CDR3 is 16 residues long. The chain's CDR3 is CASSPSYSYPNSPLHF. The CDR3 DNA reads TGCGCCAGCAGCCCATCCTACAGTTACCCTAATTCACCCCTCCACTTT.

The rearrangement links TRBV30 to TRBJ2-3; 7 nucleotides match TRBD1. Trimming took 4 bases from V and 6 from J; bases not matched to a gene: 7. From germline, CDR1 is GTSNPN and CDR2 SVGIG (reference sequence). CDR3 size: 13 residues. The CDR3 region is CAWNRGQSDTQYF. The CDR3, as DNA: TGTGCCTGGAATAGGGGGCAATCGGATACGCAGTATTTT.

This CDR3 is CASSLSQGYGNTIYF. CDR3 nucleotide sequence: TGTGCCAGCAGCTTAAGTCAGGGCTATGGAAACACCATATATTTT. This sequence joins TRBV7-9 and TRBJ1-3; D might be TRBD1 (5 bases). CDR1 and CDR2 (germline): SEHNR, FQNEAQ (reference sequence). V gave up 2 bases and J gave up 3 bases, with 11 bases separating them. CDR3 length equals 15 residues.

The chain carries TRBV10-3 and TRBJ1-1; tentative D call: TRBD1 (5 bases). Germline loops: CDR1 ENHRY, CDR2 SYGVKD. This CDR3 spans 13 amino acids. V was shortened by 6 bases and J by 2 bases, with 10 bases between the two germline ends. CDR3 DNA: TGTGCCATCAGGGTCAGGGTTAACACTGAAGCTTTCTTT. This encodes CAIRVRVNTEAFF.

The CDR3 DNA reads TGTGCCAGCAGTCACAAAATCGGGCCTTCTAACTATGGCTACACCTTC. This encodes CASSHKIGPSNYGYTF. The rearrangement uses TRBV7-2 and TRBJ1-2; D unresolved. The germline V gene has CDR1 SGHTA and CDR2 FQGNSA. Trimming left V 6 bases short and J 0 bases short, with 17 bases between. The CDR3 length is 16 residues. Based on the CDR3 plus reference TRBV7-2 and TRBJ1-2, the full variable domain is GAGVSQSPSNKVTEKGKDVELRCDPISGHTALYWYRQSLGQGLEFLIYFQGNSAPDKSGLPSDRFSAERTGGSVSTLTIQRTQQEDSAVYLCASSHKIGPSNYGYTFGSGTRLTVV.

V gene TRBV5-6 combines with J gene TRBJ2-7; 12 bases fit TRBD2. J was trimmed by 2 bases and V by 0 bases; bases with no gene match: 6. The CDR3 is 17 residues long. CDR1 and CDR2 (germline): SGHDT, YYEEEE. The CDR3 DNA reads as TGTGCCAGCAGCTTGGAGTCTAGCGGGAGGGCACCCTACGAGCAGTACTTC. Its protein is CASSLESSGRAPYEQYF.

This chain joins TRBV7-9 and TRBJ2-1; 10 nucleotides line up with TRBD1. Germline V gene data show CDR1 as SEHNR and CDR2 as FQNEAQ (reference sequence). The CDR3 has 15 residues. The V segment lost 1 base and the J segment 7 bases; nucleotides outside the gene matches: 4. The CDR3 DNA sequence: TGTGCCAGCAGCTTAGGGGGACAGGGGATAAATGAGCAGTTCTTC. Protein product: CASSLGGQGINEQFF.

The chain links TRBV7-8 to TRBJ2-3; 11 bases match TRBD2. CDR1 and CDR2 (germline): SGHVS, FQNEAQ. There are 18 residues in the CDR3. V shed 2 bases, J shed 2 bases, and the junction held 9 bases outside the gene matches. CDR3 bases: TGTGCCAGCAGCTTACGTACCGTAGCGGGGGGGGCCACAGATACGCAGTATTTT. Its protein product is CASSLRTVAGGATDTQYF.

The CDR3: CASRSGLAPSETQYF. In DNA form, the CDR3 reads TGTGCCAGCAGGTCGGGACTAGCCCCTTCAGAGACCCAGTACTTC. The gene calls are TRBV7-2 and TRBJ2-5, with 9 positions matching TRBD2. The length of the CDR3 is 15 residues. The V and J ends lost 6 bases and 4 bases, in that order; junction bases with no gene match: 9. In germline, CDR1 is SGHTA, CDR2 FQGNSA.

The chain combines TRBV25-1 with TRBJ2-3; the D gene is possibly TRBD2 (6 bases). CDR1 and CDR2 (germline): MGHDK, SYGVNS. V was clipped by 3 bases and J by 10 bases, with 20 bases between them. The CDR3 has 15 amino acids. In DNA form, the CDR3 reads TGTGCCAGCAGTGACTCCCGGGAGCTTGGCAGGGCGCAGTATTTT. It translates to CASSDSRELGRAQYF.

This clone occurred a few times. At the DNA level, this CDR3 is encoded by other sequences in the same sample as well. The rearrangement links TRBV5-1 to TRBJ1-4, with D unresolved. V gave up 0 bases and J gave up 0 bases, with 6 bases separating them. Per the germline V gene, CDR1 is SGHRS and CDR2 is YFSETQ. The CDR3 consists of 15 residues. DNA for the CDR3: TGCGCCAGCAGCTTGGGACGTTCAACTAATGAAAAACTGTTTTTT. It encodes CASSLGRSTNEKLFF.

This clone was seen only a few times. The V and J genes are TRBV4-3 and TRBJ2-1; D gene unclear. Germline assignment: CDR1 LGHNA and CDR2 YSLEER. The V end lost 0 bases, the J end lost 1 base, and 16 bases lay between the germline ends. This CDR3 has 18 residues. This chain's CDR3 is CASSQEGFPEGSYNEQFF. The CDR3 DNA sequence: TGCGCCAGCAGCCAAGAGGGCTTCCCCGAAGGTTCCTACAATGAGCAGTTCTTC.

This clone was seen a handful of times. This chain uses TRBV5-6 with TRBJ2-3, with D perhaps being TRBD1 or TRBD2 (6 bases each). The CDR3 loop spans 16 amino acids. Germline V CDR1 and CDR2: SGHDT, YYEEEE. V lost 1 base, J lost 2 bases, and 14 bases lay in between. CDR3 sequence: CASSLWGAELTDTQYF. CDR3 DNA: TGTGCCAGCAGCTTGTGGGGGGCCGAGCTCACAGATACGCAGTATTTT.

This clone was seen more than once but under ten times. This CDR3 is CASSEYLGGPAGELFF. In DNA, the CDR3 is TGTGCCAGCAGTGAATACCTGGGGGGGCCGGCCGGGGAGCTGTTTTTT. The genes are TRBV25-1 and TRBJ2-2; D is possibly TRBD2 (7 bases). The CDR3 sequence is 16 residues long. V was trimmed by 0 bases and J by 6 bases, leaving 14 bases between them. CDR1 is MGHDK, CDR2 SYGVNS, per germline.

Written as DNA, the CDR3 is TGTGCCAGCAGCTTGGCAGCGGACCCAGAGACCCAGTACTTC. This gives the protein CASSLAADPETQYF. This chain uses TRBV7-9 with TRBJ2-5, with D maybe TRBD2 (5 bases). CDR1 SEHNR and CDR2 FQNEAQ come from the germline V gene (reference sequence). The germline V and J ends were trimmed by 3 bases and 4 bases, with 12 bases remaining between them. The CDR3 contains 14 residues.

The sample holds many counts of this clone. V gene TRBV6-5 combines with J gene TRBJ2-3; tentatively, D is TRBD1 or TRBD2 (7 bases each). There are 16 residues in the CDR3. Deletions cut 0 bases from V and 3 bases from J, with 13 bases between. The germline V gene has CDR1 MNHEY and CDR2 SVGAGI. The CDR3 nucleotides are TGTGCCAGCAGTTACTCAGGGAGGGGGCTTACAGATACGCAGTATTTT. Protein product: CASSYSGRGLTDTQYF.

The chain couples TRBV5-4 to TRBJ2-7; possible D gene TRBD2, 7 bases. The germline V gene encodes CDR1 SGHNT and CDR2 YYREEE (reference sequence). Trimming shortened V by 6 bases and J by 1 base, and 14 bases separated the two germline ends. The CDR3 covers 14 residues. CDR3 in amino acids: CASTRGGVSYEQYF. Written as DNA, the CDR3 is TGTGCCAGCACCAGAGGGGGGGTATCCTACGAGCAGTACTTC.

V and J are TRBV9 and TRBJ1-2, with a weak D call TRBD1 (5 bases). The CDR3 is made up of 15 amino acids. The V end lost 4 bases, the J end lost 0 bases, and 13 bases lay between the germline ends. Per the germline V gene, CDR1 is SGDLS and CDR2 is YYNGEE. CDR3 DNA: TGTGCCAGCAGCTCCCGGCAGGGAGCTAACTATGGCTACACCTTC. As protein: CASSSRQGANYGYTF.

The chain recombines TRBV30 with TRBJ1-3, with unresolved D. V dropped 0 bases and J dropped 2 bases, with 5 bases sitting between them. The CDR3 extends over 13 amino acids. Germline V gives CDR1 GTSNPN, CDR2 SVGIG (reference sequence). The CDR3 is CAWSVLTGNTIYF. The CDR3, as DNA: TGTGCCTGGAGTGTACTGACTGGAAACACCATATATTTT.

The V call is TRBV7-9, the J call TRBJ1-1; weak D call: TRBD1 (5 bases). The CDR3 runs to 11 residues. The V gene's germline CDR1 is SEHNR and CDR2 FQNEAQ (reference sequence). The V gene lost 5 bases and the J gene lost 11 bases, with 12 bases spanning the gap. CDR3 DNA: TGTGCCAGCAGCCTCAGTGGGACGGCTTTCTTT. The encoded protein is CASSLSGTAFF.

The rearrangement links TRBV7-2 to TRBJ2-3; the D is unclear. Trimming left V 8 bases short and J 3 bases short, with 18 bases between. Per the germline V gene, CDR1 is SGHTA and CDR2 is FQGNSA. The CDR3 totals 15 residues. Written as DNA, the CDR3 is TGTGCCAGCTGCAACACGCAGGCCGGGACAGATACGCAGTATTTT. It specifies CASCNTQAGTDTQYF.